This is a list of T cell receptor beta chains from one sample in a study of spatial heterogeneity in lung cancer. One entry per CDR3 protein results from TCRdb running MiXCR on the 5' RACE reads. The sample yields under 150,000 distinct CDR3 sequences, over 9% seen once. The sequences come from PBMCs, collected at follow-up. The receptors stem from a male donor with early-stage non-small cell lung cancer. Both conserved end residues are part of each CDR3. A D gene is named only where the DNA matches it firmly. Not every row has a clone size; where given, it reads once, few, many or a size class.

TRBJ2-2,.,TRBV24-1,.,CATRAGHTGELFF,TGTGCCACCAGAGCAGGGCACACCGGGGAGCTGTTTTTT
TRBJ1-4,.,TRBV28,.,CASSPTGGTRNDKLFF,TGTGCCAGCAGCCCGACCGGTGGGACAAGAAATGATAAACTGTTTTTT
TRBJ1-1,.,TRBV29-1,few,CSVVKFTEAFF,TGCAGCGTTGTAAAGTTTACTGAAGCTTTCTTT
TRBJ2-3,.,TRBV20-1,few,CSFPPSSTDTQYF,TGCAGTTTTCCCCCCTCTAGCACAGATACGCAGTATTTT
TRBJ2-7,TRBD2,TRBV10-3,.,CAISESASGGDEQYF,TGTGCCATCAGTGAGTCGGCTAGCGGGGGCGACGAGCAGTACTTC
TRBJ2-2,TRBD1,TRBV12-3/TRBV12-4,.,CASSLGTGKVGELFF,TGTGCCAGCAGCCTAGGGACAGGGAAGGTCGGGGAGCTGTTTTTT
TRBJ2-2,.,TRBV4-3,.,CASSLRDKNTGELFF,TGCGCCAGCAGCCTCCGGGACAAGAACACCGGGGAGCTGTTTTTT
TRBJ1-1,.,TRBV5-1,many,CASSLDPARNTEAFF,TGCGCCAGCAGCTTGGATCCAGCCCGGAACACTGAAGCTTTCTTT
TRBJ1-5,.,TRBV19,few,CASSITGVGQPQHF,TGTGCCAGTAGTATAACTGGAGTGGGTCAGCCCCAGCATTTT
TRBJ2-7,.,TRBV5-1,many,CASSPGGTVYEQYF,TGCGCCAGCAGCCCTGGCGGGACAGTCTACGAGCAGTACTTC
TRBJ2-1,.,TRBV11-2,.,CASMGAAYNEQFF,TGTGCCAGCATGGGCGCTGCGTACAATGAGCAGTTCTTC
TRBJ2-3,TRBD1,TRBV7-2,few,CASSPQGRADTQYF,TGTGCCAGCAGCCCACAGGGGCGAGCAGATACGCAGTATTTT
TRBJ1-2,TRBD1,TRBV4-1,.,CASSQDGQGGNYGYTF,TGCGCCAGCAGCCAAGATGGACAGGGGGGCAACTATGGCTACACCTTC
TRBJ2-7,.,TRBV6-1,many,CASSQGSWGPLF,TGTGCCAGCAGTCAAGGGAGCTGGGGTCCTCTCTTC
TRBJ2-1,.,TRBV7-2,many,CASSFRGNKFF,TGTGCCAGCAGCTTTAGAGGCAATAAGTTCTTC
TRBJ1-1,TRBD1,TRBV7-9,many,CASSLVTGRNTEAFF,TGTGCCAGCAGCTTGGTGACAGGGAGGAACACTGAAGCTTTCTTT
TRBJ2-2,.,TRBV7-2,.,CASSLPSGLRGTGELFF,TGTGCCAGCAGCTTACCGAGCGGACTACGCGGCACCGGGGAGCTGTTTTTT
TRBJ1-2,.,TRBV20-1,.,CSARDSDVSYGYTF,TGCAGTGCTAGAGATTCGGACGTGAGCTATGGCTACACCTTC
TRBJ2-3,.,TRBV4-2,once,CASSQEGGGPSTDTQYF,TGTGCCAGCAGCCAAGAAGGTGGCGGGCCTAGCACAGATACGCAGTATTTT
TRBJ2-4,TRBD1,TRBV19,few,CASTDRGQAKNIQYF,TGTGCCAGTACTGACAGGGGGCAAGCCAAAAACATTCAGTACTTC
TRBJ2-1,TRBD2,TRBV20-1,many,CSARSGAPSSYNEQFF,TGCAGTGCTAGGAGCGGGGCCCCGAGCTCCTACAATGAGCAGTTCTTC
TRBJ1-5,.,TRBV12-3/TRBV12-4,few,CASRRSWDINQPQHF,TGTGCCAGCAGAAGGTCGTGGGACATAAATCAGCCCCAGCATTTT
TRBJ2-7,.,TRBV25-1,many,CASAQGLSYEQYF,TGTGCCAGTGCACAGGGCCTCTCCTACGAGCAGTACTTC
TRBJ1-6,TRBD1,TRBV6-5,many,CASSRTGGNSPLHF,TGTGCCAGCAGTAGGACAGGGGGCAATTCACCCCTCCACTTT
TRBJ2-1,.,TRBV29-1,many,CSVWSVGEQFF,TGCAGCGTTTGGTCGGTCGGTGAGCAGTTCTTC
TRBJ2-7,TRBD1,TRBV20-1,few,CSAGQGPSGQYF,TGCAGTGCTGGACAGGGGCCCTCTGGGCAGTACTTC
TRBJ1-1,TRBD1,TRBV12-3/TRBV12-4,few,CASSFNRGTEAFF,TGTGCCAGCAGTTTCAACAGGGGAACTGAAGCTTTCTTT
TRBJ1-2,.,TRBV20-1,.,CSAPRGLLGYTF,TGCAGTGCTCCACGGGGCCTTTTGGGCTACACCTTC
TRBJ2-3,.,TRBV28,.,CASSRGRSTDTQYF,TGTGCCAGCAGTCGAGGGAGGTCCACAGATACGCAGTATTTT
TRBJ1-6,TRBD1,TRBV10-2,many,CASSPQGAGSSYNSPLHF,TGCGCCAGCAGCCCCCAGGGGGCGGGCAGCTCCTATAATTCACCCCTCCACTTT
TRBJ2-7,.,TRBV2,.,CASTGQRSSYEQYF,TGTGCCAGCACCGGACAGAGAAGCTCCTACGAGCAGTACTTC
TRBJ2-7,.,TRBV20-1,.,CSAHPYYEQYF,TGCAGTGCTCACCCCTACTACGAGCAGTACTTC
TRBJ1-4,TRBD1,TRBV28,many,CASSTSTGRGEKLFF,TGTGCCAGCAGTACCTCGACAGGGCGCGGGGAAAAACTGTTTTTT
TRBJ2-7,.,TRBV15,few,CATSLRGSQSSYEQYF,TGTGCCACCAGCCTGAGGGGCAGCCAGAGCTCCTACGAGCAGTACTTC
TRBJ2-1,.,TRBV20-1,many,CSARAGSF,TGCAGTGCAAGAGCAGGGTCCTTC
TRBJ2-1,TRBD1,TRBV4-1,few,CASSPPGTDSYNEQFF,TGCGCCAGCAGCCCCCCCGGGACAGACTCCTACAATGAGCAGTTCTTC
TRBJ1-1,TRBD1,TRBV28,many,CRTGLMNTEAFF,TGCCGGACAGGGCTTATGAACACTGAAGCTTTCTTT
TRBJ1-6,.,TRBV29-1,many,CSVARGEGSPLHF,TGCAGCGTTGCAAGGGGTGAGGGTTCACCCCTCCACTTT
TRBJ2-7,.,TRBV7-3,.,CASSLDSSYEQYF,TGTGCCAGCAGCTTAGACAGCTCCTACGAGCAGTACTTC
TRBJ2-5,.,TRBV3-1,few,CASSPTRQETQYF,TGTGCCAGCAGCCCCACGAGGCAAGAGACCCAGTACTTC
TRBJ1-5,TRBD1,TRBV6-1,many,CASSEQDRGSQPQHF,TGTGCCAGCAGTGAACAGGACAGGGGCAGTCAGCCCCAGCATTTT
TRBJ1-5,.,TRBV19,few,CASSAGDLSNQPQHF,TGTGCCAGTAGTGCCGGAGACCTTAGCAATCAGCCCCAGCATTTT
TRBJ1-2,TRBD1,TRBV4-2,.,CASSQSQGAPNYGYTF,TGTGCCAGCAGCCAATCCCAGGGGGCACCTAACTATGGCTACACCTTC
TRBJ2-1,.,TRBV12-3/TRBV12-4,many,CASRHPRGQGRNTEQFF,TGTGCCAGCAGACACCCGCGGGGGCAGGGGAGGAACACTGAGCAGTTCTTC
TRBJ1-2,.,TRBV7-2,.,CASSRQENYGYTF,TGTGCCAGCAGTAGACAGGAAAACTATGGCTACACCTTC
TRBJ2-6,.,TRBV5-5,few,CASSRTTRAGANVLTF,TGTGCCAGCAGCCGCACAACAAGGGCTGGGGCCAACGTCCTGACTTTC
TRBJ2-1,TRBD1,TRBV29-1,few,CSVAGQGAGNEQFF,TGCAGCGTTGCGGGACAGGGGGCTGGTAATGAGCAGTTCTTC
TRBJ1-2,TRBD1,TRBV12-3/TRBV12-4,few,CASSQDRFYGYTF,TGTGCCAGCAGCCAGGACAGGTTCTATGGCTACACCTTC
TRBJ2-5,.,TRBV29-1,few,CSAAKQGWQETQYF,TGCAGCGCCGCAAAACAGGGCTGGCAAGAGACCCAGTACTTC
TRBJ1-2,.,TRBV9,few,CASSVVTDYGYTF,TGTGCCAGCAGCGTAGTGACCGACTATGGCTACACCTTC
TRBJ1-4,TRBD1,TRBV20-1,many,CSAAQGAGGEKLFF,TGCAGTGCTGCACAGGGGGCCGGCGGAGAAAAACTGTTTTTT
TRBJ1-4,.,TRBV12-3/TRBV12-4,.,CASSLIDEKLFF,TGTGCCAGCAGTTTAATTGATGAAAAACTGTTTTTT
TRBJ2-3,.,TRBV3-1,once,CASSQGPNRADTQYF,TGTGCCAGCAGCCAGGGGCCTAACAGGGCAGATACGCAGTATTTT
TRBJ2-5,.,TRBV6-5,.,CASSIGQLSETQYF,TGTGCCAGCAGTATCGGACAGCTCTCGGAGACCCAGTACTTC
TRBJ1-3,.,TRBV12-3/TRBV12-4,many,CASSPNQGSGNTIYF,TGTGCCAGCAGCCCCAACCAGGGATCTGGAAACACCATATATTTT
TRBJ2-7,.,TRBV18,.,CASSPPMGSSYEQYF,TGTGCCAGCTCACCACCAATGGGGTCCTCCTACGAGCAGTACTTC
TRBJ2-4,.,TRBV28,few,CASSPEWIATKNIQYF,TGTGCCAGCAGCCCTGAATGGATTGCTACCAAAAACATTCAGTACTTC
TRBJ2-2,.,TRBV7-9,few,CASSPGNTGELFF,TGTGCCAGCAGTCCTGGGAACACCGGGGAGCTGTTTTTT
TRBJ2-7,.,TRBV6-5,.,CASSPSQRRFYEQYF,TGTGCCAGCAGTCCCAGCCAGCGGAGATTCTACGAGCAGTACTTC
TRBJ2-1,.,TRBV24-1,many,CATSDGTRDEQFF,TGTGCCACCAGTGATGGGACGAGGGATGAGCAGTTCTTC